Reported below is one TCR beta chain. Its specificity is unknown. This specimen belongs to a study of cytomegalovirus exposure and HLA in healthy donors. Study-level findings and limits: The classifier was said to identify cytomegalovirus status with high specificity and sensitivity.

PCR was performed using 60 Vbeta and 13 Jbeta primers. Generated by immunoSEQ multiplex PCR, the TCRdb table keeps only in-frame clones and is missing some. This table has roughly 130,000 clones, roughly three quarters appearing once. The receptor was derived from a woman aged 35 to 49 in good health and CMV-seronegative. Input material: PBMCs.

CDR3 bases: TGCGCCAGCAGCTTGGGTGCGGCGGGTCCAAACATTCAGTACTTC. Translated: CASSLGAAGPNIQYF. The V call is TRBV5-1, the J call TRBJ2-4, with a possible D match to TRBD2 (5 bases). CDR1 and CDR2 from the germline V gene are SGHRS and YFSETQ. The germline V and J ends were trimmed by 0 bases and 6 bases, with 13 bases remaining between them. There are 15 residues in the CDR3. Supplemented by reference TRBV5-1 and TRBJ2-4, the full variable domain reads KAGVTQTPRYLIKTRGQQVTLSCSPISGHRSVSWYQQTPGQGLQFLFEYFSETQRNKGNFPGRFSGRQFSNSRSEMNVSTLELGDSALYLCASSLGAAGPNIQYFGAGTRLSVL.